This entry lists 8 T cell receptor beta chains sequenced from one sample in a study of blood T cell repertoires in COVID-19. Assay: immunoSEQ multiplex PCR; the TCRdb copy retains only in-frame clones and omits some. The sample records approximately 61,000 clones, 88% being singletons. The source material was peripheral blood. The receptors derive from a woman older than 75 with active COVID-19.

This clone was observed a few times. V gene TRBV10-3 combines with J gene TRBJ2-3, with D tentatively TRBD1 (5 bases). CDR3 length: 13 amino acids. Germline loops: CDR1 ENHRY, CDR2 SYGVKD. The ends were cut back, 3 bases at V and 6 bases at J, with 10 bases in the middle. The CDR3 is CAISEGAGDTQYF. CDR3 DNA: TGTGCCATCAGTGAAGGGGCTGGGGATACGCAGTATTTT.

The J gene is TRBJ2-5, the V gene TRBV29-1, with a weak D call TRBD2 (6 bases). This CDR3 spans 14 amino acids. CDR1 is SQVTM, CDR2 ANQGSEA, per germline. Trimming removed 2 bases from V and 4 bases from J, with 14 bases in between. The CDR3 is CSVERGGLRETQYF. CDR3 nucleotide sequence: TGCAGCGTTGAAAGGGGAGGTTTAAGAGAGACCCAGTACTTC. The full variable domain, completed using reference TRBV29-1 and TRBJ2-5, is SAVISQKPSRDICQRGTSLTIQCQVDSQVTMMFWYRQQPGQSLTLIATANQGSEATYESGFVIDKFPISRPNLTFSTLTVSNMSPEDSSIYLCSVERGGLRETQYFGPGTRLLVL.

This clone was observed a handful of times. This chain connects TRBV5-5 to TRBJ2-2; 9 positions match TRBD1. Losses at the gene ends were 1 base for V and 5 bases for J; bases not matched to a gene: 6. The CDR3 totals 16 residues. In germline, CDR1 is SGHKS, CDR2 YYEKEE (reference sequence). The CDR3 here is CASSLRQQGATGELFF. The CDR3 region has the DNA TGTGCCAGCAGCTTGCGGCAACAGGGGGCGACCGGGGAGCTGTTTTTT.

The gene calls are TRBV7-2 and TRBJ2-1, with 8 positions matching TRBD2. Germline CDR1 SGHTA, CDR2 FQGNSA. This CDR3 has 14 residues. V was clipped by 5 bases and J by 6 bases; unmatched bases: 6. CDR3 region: CASSPGGAFNEQFF. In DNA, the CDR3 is TGTGCCAGCAGCCCCGGGGGGGCCTTCAATGAGCAGTTCTTC.

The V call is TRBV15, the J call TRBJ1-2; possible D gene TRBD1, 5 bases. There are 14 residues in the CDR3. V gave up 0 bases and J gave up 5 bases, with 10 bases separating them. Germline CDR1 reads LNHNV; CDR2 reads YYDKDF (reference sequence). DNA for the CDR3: TGTGCCACCAGCAGAGACCCGGGGGGGTATGGCTACACCTTC. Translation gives CATSRDPGGYGYTF.

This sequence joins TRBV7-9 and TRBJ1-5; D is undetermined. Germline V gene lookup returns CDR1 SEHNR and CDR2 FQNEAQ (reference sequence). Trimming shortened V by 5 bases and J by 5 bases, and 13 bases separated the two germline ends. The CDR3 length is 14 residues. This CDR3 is CASSLRGSDQPQHF. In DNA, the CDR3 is TGTGCCAGCAGCCTGCGAGGCTCAGATCAGCCCCAGCATTTT.

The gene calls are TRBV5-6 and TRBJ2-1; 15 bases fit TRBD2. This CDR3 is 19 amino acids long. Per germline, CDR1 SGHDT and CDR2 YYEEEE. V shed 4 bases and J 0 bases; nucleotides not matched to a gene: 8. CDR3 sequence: CASSHKPGLAGGSYNEQFF. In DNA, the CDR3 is TGTGCCAGCAGCCATAAACCGGGACTAGCGGGGGGCTCCTACAATGAGCAGTTCTTC. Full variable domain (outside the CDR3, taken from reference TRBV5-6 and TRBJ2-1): DAGVTQSPTHLIKTRGQQVTLRCSPKSGHDTVSWYQQALGQGPQFIFQYYEEEERQRGNFPDRFSGHQFPNYSSELNVNALLLGDSALYLCASSHKPGLAGGSYNEQFFGPGTRLTVL.

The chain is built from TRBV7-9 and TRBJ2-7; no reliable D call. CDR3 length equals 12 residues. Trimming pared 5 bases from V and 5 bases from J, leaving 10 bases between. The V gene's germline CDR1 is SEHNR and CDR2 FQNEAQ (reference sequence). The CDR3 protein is CASSPPFHEQYF. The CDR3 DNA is TGTGCCAGCAGCCCCCCTTTCCACGAGCAGTACTTC.